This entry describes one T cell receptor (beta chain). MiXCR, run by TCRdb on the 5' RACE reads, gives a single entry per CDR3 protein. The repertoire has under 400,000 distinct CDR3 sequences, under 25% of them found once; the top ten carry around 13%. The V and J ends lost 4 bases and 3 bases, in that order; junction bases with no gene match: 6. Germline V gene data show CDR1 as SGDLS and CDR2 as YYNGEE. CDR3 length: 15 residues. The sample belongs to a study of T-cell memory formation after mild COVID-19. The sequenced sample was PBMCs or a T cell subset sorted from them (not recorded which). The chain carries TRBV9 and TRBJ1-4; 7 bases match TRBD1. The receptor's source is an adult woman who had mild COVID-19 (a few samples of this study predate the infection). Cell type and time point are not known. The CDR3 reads CASSPRDSSNEKLFF. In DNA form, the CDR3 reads TGTGCCAGCAGCCCCCGGGACAGCTCTAATGAAAAACTGTTTTTT.